This T cell receptor beta chain is from a study of control samples from healthy donors and cancer patients. The repertoire was sequenced with immunoSEQ multiplex PCR; TCRdb's copy has only in-frame clones and lacks some. Among about 80,000 clones, approximately 88% were seen once, and the ten largest hold less than 9%. Trimming pared 4 bases from V and 4 bases from J, leaving 8 bases between. Looked up from germline, CDR1 is SEHNR and CDR2 is FQNEAQ (reference sequence). The CDR3 contains 12 residues. The V call is TRBV7-9, the J call TRBJ2-7; D is uncertain. The origin of this receptor is a woman aged 55 to 70 in good health. Sequenced material: blood. Here the CDR3 DNA reads TGTGCCAGCAGCTCCCTAGGATACGAGCAGTACTTC. Its translation is CASSSLGYEQYF.